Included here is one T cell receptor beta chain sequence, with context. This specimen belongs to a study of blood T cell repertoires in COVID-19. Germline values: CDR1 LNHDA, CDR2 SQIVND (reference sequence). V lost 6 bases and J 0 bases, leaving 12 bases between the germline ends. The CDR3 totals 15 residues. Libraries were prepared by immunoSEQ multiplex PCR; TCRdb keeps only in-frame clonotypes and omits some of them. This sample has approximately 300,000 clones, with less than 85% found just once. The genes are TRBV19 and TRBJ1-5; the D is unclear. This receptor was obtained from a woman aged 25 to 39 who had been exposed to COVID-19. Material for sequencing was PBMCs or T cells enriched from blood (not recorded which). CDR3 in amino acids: CASSIFADSNQPQHF. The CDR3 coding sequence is TGTGCCAGTAGCATATTCGCGGATAGCAATCAGCCCCAGCATTTT.